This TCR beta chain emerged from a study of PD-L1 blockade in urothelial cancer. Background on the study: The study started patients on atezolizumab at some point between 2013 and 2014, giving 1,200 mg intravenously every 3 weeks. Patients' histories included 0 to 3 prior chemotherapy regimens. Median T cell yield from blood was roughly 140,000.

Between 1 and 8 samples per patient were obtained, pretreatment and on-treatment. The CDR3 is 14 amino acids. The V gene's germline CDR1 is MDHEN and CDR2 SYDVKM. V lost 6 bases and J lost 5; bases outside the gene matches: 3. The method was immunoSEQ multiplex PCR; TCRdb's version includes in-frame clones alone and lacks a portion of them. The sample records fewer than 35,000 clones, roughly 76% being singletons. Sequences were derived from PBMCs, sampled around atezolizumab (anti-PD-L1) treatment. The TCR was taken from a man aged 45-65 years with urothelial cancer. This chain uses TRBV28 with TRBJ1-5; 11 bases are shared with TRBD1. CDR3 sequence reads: CASREGQGDQPQHF. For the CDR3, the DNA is TGTGCCAGCAGGGAGGGACAGGGGGATCAGCCCCAGCATTTT.